This T cell receptor beta chain comes out of a study of neurological immune-mediated disorders. This clonotype was recorded at least ten times. Its antigen is unknown. TCRdb re-derived calls from the 5' RACE reads in MiXCR, one entry per CDR3 protein. The repertoire consists of fewer than 80,000 distinct CDR3 sequences, with around 5.2% occurring once and the leading ten covering about 2.7%. Study-wide findings and caveats: HTLV-1-associated myelopathy had the most TCR clonal expansion, whereas multiple sclerosis had the least (lower than in healthy controls).

From germline, CDR1 is SQVTM and CDR2 ANQGSEA. Deletions cut 5 bases from V and 0 bases from J, with 15 bases between. This CDR3 contains 15 residues. The sequenced sample was PBMCs. The sequence came from a woman aged 25-40 years with multiple sclerosis. The V and J genes are TRBV29-1 and TRBJ2-3, with D perhaps matching TRBD1 or TRBD2 (7 bases each). CDR3 protein: CSVTRGGRSTDTQYF. As DNA, the CDR3 is TGCAGCGTTACCAGGGGGGGCCGTAGCACAGATACGCAGTATTTT.